In this sample, the clone carrying this T cell receptor beta chain turned up many times. What it binds is unknown. The sample comes from a study of spatial heterogeneity in lung cancer. The overall study: Sequencing covered available follow-up PBMC samples collected a median of about 22 months after resection. Raw reads contained each unique TCR and UMI combination more than ten times on average. Study results and limitations: Resection blood, more than follow-up blood, showed ubiquitous expanded tumor TCRs.

Specified time point: blood at routine non-recurrence follow-up after resection. Tumor, nontumor lung or frozen PBMC supplied whole RNA that was sequenced unsorted. This CDR3 is built from 15 residues. V was pared by 3 bases and J by 5 bases, with 17 bases between. The germline CDR1 and CDR2 sequences are DFQATT and SNEGSKA (reference sequence). In TCRdb, the 5' RACE reads were re-called with MiXCR into one record per CDR3 protein. The sample includes around 110,000 distinct CDR3 sequences, 10% to 15% seen only once; the top ten take 16%. This receptor was identified in a male donor with early-stage non-small cell lung cancer. The sample consisted of PBMCs, taken at follow-up. This sequence joins TRBV20-1 and TRBJ1-5; tentatively, D is TRBD1 (5 bases). DNA for the CDR3: TGCAGTGCTAGCTCTCAGGGACGGGTAGATCAGCCCCAGCATTTT. Protein product: CSASSQGRVDQPQHF.